This TCR beta chain comes out of a study of CD8 T cells in Susac syndrome. V gave up 5 bases and J gave up 4 bases; unmatched junction bases: 3. This CDR3 contains 13 residues. CDR1 and CDR2 (germline): SQVTM, ANQGSEA. Reverse transcription of roughly 0.5 to 1 ug RNA was carried out with random hexamers. The TCR beta CDR3 was amplified by immunoSEQ multiplex PCR across 54 Vbeta, 13 Jbeta. TCRdb passed the immunoSEQ multiplex PCR reads through MiXCR, listing each CDR3 protein once. Of roughly 400,000 distinct CDR3 sequences in the sample, more than 70% were seen once. The authors sequenced TCR beta from blood CD8+ and CD4+ T cells. Multiple sclerosis controls were treatment-naive patients with stable or active relapsing-remitting disease. TEMRA cells were enriched by FACS, and CD4+ and CD8+ T cells were negatively isolated.

What was sequenced was CD8+ T cells from PBMCs. The V and J genes are TRBV29-1 and TRBJ2-4, with 9 bases fitting TRBD1. The sequence was collected from a human donor with multiple sclerosis. As DNA, the CDR3 is TGCAGCGTTAAGGGACAGGGTAAAAACATTCAGTACTTC. Protein sequence: CSVKGQGKNIQYF.